These 20 T cell receptor beta chains came from one sample sequenced in a study of cytomegalovirus exposure and HLA in healthy donors. The PCR had 60 Vbeta and 13 Jbeta primers. Libraries were prepared by immunoSEQ multiplex PCR; TCRdb keeps only in-frame clonotypes and omits some of them. The sample holds over 150,000 clones, 80% seen once. Sequenced material: PBMCs. These receptors originate from a woman aged 45 to 65 in good health and CMV-seropositive.

The V gene is TRBV5-1, the J gene TRBJ2-2; D is unclear. Per the germline V gene, CDR1 is SGHRS and CDR2 is YFSETQ. The CDR3 runs 15 residues. Trimming removed 2 bases from V and 0 bases from J, with 8 bases in between. The DNA of the CDR3 is TGCGCCAGCAGCTTAGATGCGCCGAACACCGGGGAGCTGTTTTTT. This encodes CASSLDAPNTGELFF.

The genes are TRBV27 and TRBJ2-2; TRBD1 aligns across 10 bases. Germline-derived CDR1 and CDR2 are MNHEY and SMNVEV (reference sequence). The V gene end was trimmed by 2 bases and the J gene end by 4 bases; junction bases not matched to a gene: 10. The CDR3 is made up of 18 amino acids. The CDR3: CASSLGAPDRGLTGELFF. The CDR3 nucleotides are TGTGCCAGCAGTTTAGGAGCCCCTGACAGGGGGCTCACCGGGGAGCTGTTTTTT.

The V and J genes are TRBV6-1 and TRBJ1-1; 10 bases match TRBD1. The CDR3 spans 14 residues. The germline V gene has CDR1 MNHNS and CDR2 SASEGT. V gave up 3 bases and J gave up 4 bases; unmatched junction bases: 2. The CDR3 reads CASSERTGGTEAFF. The CDR3 region has the DNA TGTGCCAGCAGTGAGCGGACAGGGGGCACTGAAGCTTTCTTT.

This chain uses TRBV5-1 with TRBJ2-7; 10 nucleotides align to TRBD1. Germline V lookup: CDR1 SGHRS, CDR2 YFSETQ. The length of the CDR3 is 15 residues. The V gene end was trimmed by 0 bases and the J gene end by 6 bases; junction bases not matched to a gene: 6. The CDR3 spells CASSLGGQGVSEQYF. The CDR3 DNA follows: TGCGCCAGCAGCTTGGGCGGACAGGGGGTCTCCGAGCAGTACTTC.

The rearrangement uses TRBV7-2 and TRBJ1-1; 7 bases are shared with TRBD1. CDR3 size: 15 residues. Germline V gene data show CDR1 as SGHTA and CDR2 as FQGNSA. Trimming cost V 4 bases and J 4 bases; bases outside gene matches: 9. The CDR3 spells CASSYRGRDGTEAFF. The CDR3 DNA reads as TGTGCCAGCAGCTACAGGGGAAGGGATGGCACTGAAGCTTTCTTT.

The chain joins TRBV7-9 to TRBJ1-2; D is ambiguous. Trimming stripped 5 bases from V and 1 base from J, with 8 bases between. The CDR3 contains 13 residues. Germline lookup yields CDR1 SEHNR and CDR2 FQNEAQ (reference sequence). DNA of the CDR3: TGTGCCAGCAGCCGACAAGATAACTATGGCTACACCTTC. Its translation is CASSRQDNYGYTF.

The rearrangement links TRBV11-2 to TRBJ2-7; TRBD1 matches at 10 bases. Germline V gene data show CDR1 as SGHAT and CDR2 as FQNNGV. Losses at the gene ends were 4 bases for V and 7 bases for J; bases not matched to a gene: 4. This CDR3 region has 13 residues. This CDR3 reads CASSSDRGLEQYF. CDR3 nucleotide sequence: TGTGCCAGCAGCTCAGACAGGGGGCTTGAGCAGTACTTC.

The table lists this clone with a count of one. This chain joins TRBV25-1 and TRBJ2-5, with 9 bases lining up with TRBD1. The tail of the sequence fits TRBJ2-7 better, so the J call may be wrong. The CDR3 covers 13 residues. Germline values: CDR1 MGHDK, CDR2 SYGVNS. The CDR3 spells CASGTGWLDEQYF. CDR3 DNA sequence: TGTGCCAGCGGGACAGGGTGGTTGGACGAGCAGTACTTC.

Worth noting for this clone: In the same sample, other DNA sequences code for this CDR3. CDR3: CASSSRTSTDTQYF. CDR3 DNA: TGTGCCAGCAGCTCTCGGACATCTACAGATACGCAGTATTTT. The V call is TRBV7-2, the J call TRBJ2-3; TRBD1 is a possible D gene (5 bases). CDR3 length: 14 amino acids. The V gene lost 4 bases and the J gene lost 3 bases, with 11 bases spanning the gap. Germline V gene lookup returns CDR1 SGHTA and CDR2 FQGNSA.

The V call is TRBV30, the J call TRBJ2-4; D gene uncertain. The germline gives CDR1 GTSNPN, CDR2 SVGIG (reference sequence). The V end lost 3 bases, the J end lost 0 bases, and 18 bases lay between the germline ends. The CDR3 has 17 residues. CDR3 nucleotides: TGTGCCTGGAGGAGTAAACAGTCTTTCTTAGCCAAAAACATTCAGTACTTC. It is translated as CAWRSKQSFLAKNIQYF.

The chain joins TRBV7-2 to TRBJ1-5, with unresolved D. V lost 3 bases and J lost 5, with 8 bases in between. CDR1 and CDR2 from the germline V gene are SGHTA and FQGNSA. This CDR3 has 13 amino acids. The CDR3 nucleotides read TGTGCCAGCAGCTTTTCTCGTGATCAGCCCCAGCATTTT. It is translated as CASSFSRDQPQHF.

This chain uses TRBV5-6 with TRBJ2-7, with D tentatively TRBD2 (5 bases). The V gene's germline CDR1 is SGHDT and CDR2 YYEEEE. The CDR3 spans 15 residues. V was clipped by 4 bases and J by 0 bases, with 14 bases between them. The CDR3 DNA reads as TGTGCCAGCAGCCCTGAAAACCGGGACTCCTACGAGCAGTACTTC. Its protein is CASSPENRDSYEQYF.

DNA for the CDR3: TGTGCCAGTAGTTTCGGACAGGCGACTAACTATGGCTACACCTTC. Its translation: CASSFGQATNYGYTF. The V call is TRBV19, the J call TRBJ1-2; 7 bases map to TRBD1. After removal of 5 bases from V and 0 bases from J, the junction contained 6 bases not matched to a gene. The CDR3 runs to 15 residues. Germline V gene sequence: CDR1 LNHDA, CDR2 SQIVND (reference sequence).

The chain uses TRBV5-1 and TRBJ2-6; D ambiguous. Trimming left V 4 bases short and J 2 bases short, with 10 bases between. The CDR3 is 15 residues long. The germline V gene has CDR1 SGHRS and CDR2 YFSETQ. The CDR3 DNA reads TGCGCCAGCAGCCTCAACAGTGCTGGGGCCAACGTCCTGACTTTC. Translated, it gives CASSLNSAGANVLTF. The full variable domain, rest sourced from reference TRBV5-1 and TRBJ2-6, is KAGVTQTPRYLIKTRGQQVTLSCSPISGHRSVSWYQQTPGQGLQFLFEYFSETQRNKGNFPGRFSGRQFSNSRSEMNVSTLELGDSALYLCASSLNSAGANVLTFGAGSRLTVL.

The V call is TRBV11-2, the J call TRBJ1-2, with D tentatively TRBD1 (5 bases). Trimming stripped 1 base from V and 2 bases from J, with 17 bases between. The CDR3 loop spans 17 amino acids. In germline, CDR1 is SGHAT, CDR2 FQNNGV. The CDR3 is CASSLVGVGQGNYGYTF. DNA of the CDR3: TGTGCCAGCAGCTTAGTCGGAGTTGGCCAGGGAAACTATGGCTACACCTTC.

The chain is built from TRBV18 and TRBJ2-7; perhaps TRBD1 as D (6 bases). V shed 6 bases and J shed 1 base, with 16 bases lying between them. CDR3 length: 15 residues. Germline V gene lookup returns CDR1 KGHSH and CDR2 LQKENI. The CDR3 DNA is TGTGCCAGCTCGCTCGGACAGACCCCTTCCTACGAGCAGTACTTC. This encodes CASSLGQTPSYEQYF.

V is TRBV4-3 and J is TRBJ1-1; TRBD1 agrees at 9 bases. V was pared by 4 bases and J by 5 bases, with 5 bases of the junction left unmatched. Germline CDR1 reads LGHNA; CDR2 reads YSLEER. This CDR3 is built from 14 residues. The CDR3 region is CASSRTGGGTEAFF. In nucleotides, the CDR3 is TGCGCCAGCAGCCGAACAGGGGGCGGGACTGAAGCTTTCTTT.

The gene calls are TRBV7-9 and TRBJ2-5, with TRBD2 as a possible D gene (6 bases). The germline V and J ends were trimmed by 4 bases and 5 bases, with 11 bases remaining between them. This CDR3 spans 13 amino acids. Looked up from germline, CDR1 is SEHNR and CDR2 is FQNEAQ (reference sequence). CDR3 sequence (DNA): TGTGCCAGCAGCTCCGGGAGTTTTGAGACCCAGTACTTC. Translating gives CASSSGSFETQYF.

This chain uses TRBV7-8 with TRBJ2-3, with a weak D call TRBD2 (6 bases). Per germline, CDR1 SGHVS and CDR2 FQNEAQ. The V end lost 5 bases, the J end lost 5 bases, and 20 bases lay between the germline ends. This CDR3 region has 16 residues. The CDR3 DNA reads as TGTGCCAGCAGCCCGCTGCCCCTATGGGGGGAAGATACGCAGTATTTT. The encoded protein is CASSPLPLWGEDTQYF.

The chain joins TRBV28 to TRBJ2-1, with 11 bases matching TRBD2. The CDR3 is 17 amino acids. Germline lookup yields CDR1 MDHEN and CDR2 SYDVKM. Losses at the gene ends were 5 bases for V and 4 bases for J; bases not matched to a gene: 10. The CDR3 is CASSTYGTSGGYNEQFF. CDR3 in DNA: TGTGCCAGCAGTACTTACGGGACTAGCGGAGGGTACAATGAGCAGTTCTTC.